This is a list of T cell receptor beta chains from one sample in a study of blood T cell repertoires in COVID-19. Here immunoSEQ multiplex PCR was the method, and the copy in TCRdb shows in-frame clones only, minus some. This sample has roughly 220,000 clones, with approximately 83% found just once. The sequenced sample consisted of peripheral blood. The source of these receptors is a woman between 25 and 40 years old who had recovered from COVID-19. Each CDR3 is given with its conserved first and last residue. D genes are given only for firm matches. Not every row has a clone size; where given, it reads once, few, many or a size class.

cdr3_nt: TGTGCCAGCAGTTTACGGGGGAGTATTGTTAATGAGCAGTTCTTC
cdr3_aa: CASSLRGSIVNEQFF
clone_size: few
j_call: TRBJ2-1
v_call: TRBV28
d_call: NA

cdr3_nt: TGTGCCAGCAGCTTTAAACAGACTAGCAATCAGCCCCAGCATTTT
cdr3_aa: CASSFKQTSNQPQHF
clone_size: NA
j_call: TRBJ1-5
v_call: TRBV5-6
d_call: NA

cdr3_nt: TGTGCCAGCAGCTTGGGAGGGGGACTAGCGGGAGAGGATGAGCAGTTCTTC
cdr3_aa: CASSLGGGLAGEDEQFF
clone_size: NA
j_call: TRBJ2-1
v_call: TRBV5-4
d_call: TRBD2

cdr3_nt: TGTGCCAGCAGCGTAGCGGCAGGTCTGAACACTGAAGCTTTCTTT
cdr3_aa: CASSVAAGLNTEAFF
clone_size: NA
j_call: TRBJ1-1
v_call: TRBV9
d_call: NA

cdr3_nt: TGCGCCAGCAGCGAACAGGGGGGATATCAGCCCCAGCATTTT
cdr3_aa: CASSEQGGYQPQHF
clone_size: NA
j_call: TRBJ1-5
v_call: TRBV5-1
d_call: TRBD1

cdr3_nt: TGTGCCATCAGTGAGTCGCGGCACCTAGCGGGAGGAAACGAGCAGTACTTC
cdr3_aa: CAISESRHLAGGNEQYF
clone_size: NA
j_call: TRBJ2-7
v_call: TRBV10-3
d_call: TRBD2

cdr3_nt: TGTGCCAGCAGCCCACGGGCCCCGGGACAGGGTGACGAGCAGTACTTC
cdr3_aa: CASSPRAPGQGDEQYF
clone_size: NA
j_call: TRBJ2-7
v_call: TRBV5-4
d_call: TRBD1

cdr3_nt: TGTGCCAGCAGTGACTTTCGGTGGGGGAGGGCCCCAGATACGCAGTATTTT
cdr3_aa: CASSDFRWGRAPDTQYF
clone_size: NA
j_call: TRBJ2-3
v_call: TRBV6-4
d_call: TRBD2

cdr3_nt: TGTGCCTGGAATACAGGGGGCTGGGGCTACACCTTC
cdr3_aa: CAWNTGGWGYTF
clone_size: NA
j_call: TRBJ1-2
v_call: TRBV30
d_call: TRBD1

cdr3_nt: TGTGCCAGCAGCCAAGGTGCTAGCGGGAGCTACAATGAGCAGTTCTTC
cdr3_aa: CASSQGASGSYNEQFF
clone_size: NA
j_call: TRBJ2-1
v_call: TRBV16
d_call: TRBD2

cdr3_nt: TGTGCCAGTAGTACCTTAGGGACAGGGGCACGACAGCCCCAGCATTTT
cdr3_aa: CASSTLGTGARQPQHF
clone_size: NA
j_call: TRBJ1-5
v_call: TRBV19
d_call: TRBD1

cdr3_nt: TGTGCCTGGAGTGGACAGGGGAGGACTGAAGCTTTCTTT
cdr3_aa: CAWSGQGRTEAFF
clone_size: NA
j_call: TRBJ1-1
v_call: TRBV30
d_call: TRBD1

cdr3_nt: TGTGCTAGTGGTTTGACGGGGAACGAGCAGTACTTC
cdr3_aa: CASGLTGNEQYF
clone_size: NA
j_call: TRBJ2-7
v_call: TRBV12-5
d_call: NA

cdr3_nt: TGTGCCTGGAGTGTACTAGAAGGGAAAACTGAAGCTTTCTTT
cdr3_aa: CAWSVLEGKTEAFF
clone_size: NA
j_call: TRBJ1-1
v_call: TRBV30
d_call: NA

cdr3_nt: TGTGCCAGCAGCTCCGGCGCGGGGCGGGATGGCTACACCTTC
cdr3_aa: CASSSGAGRDGYTF
clone_size: NA
j_call: TRBJ1-2
v_call: TRBV7-3
d_call: NA

cdr3_nt: TGTGCCACCAGCAGCGGGAACTCTGGGGCCAACGTCCTGACTTTC
cdr3_aa: CATSSGNSGANVLTF
clone_size: few
j_call: TRBJ2-6
v_call: TRBV15
d_call: NA

cdr3_nt: TGTGCCACCAGTGGGGGGGCTAGCGGACAACTGTACCAAGAGACCCAGTACTTC
cdr3_aa: CATSGGASGQLYQETQYF
clone_size: NA
j_call: TRBJ2-5
v_call: TRBV24-1
d_call: NA

cdr3_nt: TGTGCCAGCAGTCCGTACAGTTCCCGTGGCTATGGCTACACCTTC
cdr3_aa: CASSPYSSRGYGYTF
clone_size: NA
j_call: TRBJ1-2
v_call: TRBV5-6
d_call: NA

cdr3_nt: TGTGCCAGCAGCTCCCTACTCACCACAGATACGCAGTATTTT
cdr3_aa: CASSSLLTTDTQYF
clone_size: NA
j_call: TRBJ2-3
v_call: TRBV14
d_call: NA

cdr3_nt: TGTGCCAGCAGCGCCACAGGGGGACCTAGCAATCAGCCCCAGCATTTT
cdr3_aa: CASSATGGPSNQPQHF
clone_size: NA
j_call: TRBJ1-5
v_call: TRBV9
d_call: TRBD1

cdr3_nt: TGTGCCAGCAGCTTAGGGGCAGGGGGCGGAGGTTCACCCCTCCACTTT
cdr3_aa: CASSLGAGGGGSPLHF
clone_size: NA
j_call: TRBJ1-6
v_call: TRBV11-2
d_call: TRBD1

cdr3_nt: TGCGCCAGCAGTGAGGGACAGAGCTATGGCTACACCTTC
cdr3_aa: CASSEGQSYGYTF
clone_size: NA
j_call: TRBJ1-2
v_call: TRBV10-1
d_call: NA

cdr3_nt: TGTGCCTGGGACTCTAGCGCCCACGAGCAGTACTTC
cdr3_aa: CAWDSSAHEQYF
clone_size: NA
j_call: TRBJ2-7
v_call: TRBV30
d_call: NA